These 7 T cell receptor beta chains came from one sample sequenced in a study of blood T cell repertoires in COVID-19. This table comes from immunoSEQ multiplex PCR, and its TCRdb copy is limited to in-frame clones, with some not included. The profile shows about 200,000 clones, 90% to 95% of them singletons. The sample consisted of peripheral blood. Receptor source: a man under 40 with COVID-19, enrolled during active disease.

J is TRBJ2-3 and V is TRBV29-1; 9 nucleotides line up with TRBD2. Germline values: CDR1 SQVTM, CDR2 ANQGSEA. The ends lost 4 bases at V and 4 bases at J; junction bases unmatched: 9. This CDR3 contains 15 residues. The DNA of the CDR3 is TGCAGCGTTGGGGTGGGGACTAGCCAGTCAGATACGCAGTATTTT. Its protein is CSVGVGTSQSDTQYF.

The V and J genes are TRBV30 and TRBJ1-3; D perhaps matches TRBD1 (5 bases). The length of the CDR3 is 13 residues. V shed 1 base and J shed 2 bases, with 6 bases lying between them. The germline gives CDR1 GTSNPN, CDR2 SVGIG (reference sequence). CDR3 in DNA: TGTGCCTGGAGTGCAGGGCCTGGAAACACCATATATTTT. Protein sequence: CAWSAGPGNTIYF.

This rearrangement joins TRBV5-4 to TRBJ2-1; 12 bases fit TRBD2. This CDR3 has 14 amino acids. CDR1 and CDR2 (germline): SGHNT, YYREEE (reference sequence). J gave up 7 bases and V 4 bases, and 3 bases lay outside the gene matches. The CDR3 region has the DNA TGTGCCAGCAGCCTAGGGACTAGCGGGAATGAGCAGTTCTTC. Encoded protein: CASSLGTSGNEQFF.

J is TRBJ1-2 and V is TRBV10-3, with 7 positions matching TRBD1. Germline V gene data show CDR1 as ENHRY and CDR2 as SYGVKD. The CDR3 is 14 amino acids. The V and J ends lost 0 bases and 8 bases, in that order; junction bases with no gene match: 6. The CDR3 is CAISESGTVKGYTF. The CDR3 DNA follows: TGTGCCATCAGTGAGTCTGGGACAGTGAAGGGCTACACCTTC.

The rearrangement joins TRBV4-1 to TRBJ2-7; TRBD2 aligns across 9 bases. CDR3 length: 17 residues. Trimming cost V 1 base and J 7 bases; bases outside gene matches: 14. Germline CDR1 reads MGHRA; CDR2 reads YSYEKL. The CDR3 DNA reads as TGCGCCAGCAGCCAAGGCCCCCTAGCGGGGCCCCTGGGGGAGCAGTACTTC. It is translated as CASSQGPLAGPLGEQYF.

This chain's CDR3 is CASSPTGPTGELFF. The CDR3 nucleotides are TGTGCCAGCAGCCCTACAGGGCCCACCGGGGAGCTGTTTTTT. The chain uses TRBV25-1 and TRBJ2-2; D possibly corresponds to TRBD1 (6 bases). CDR1 and CDR2 (germline): MGHDK, SYGVNS. The V gene lost 6 bases and the J gene lost 4 bases, with 12 bases spanning the gap. The CDR3 runs 14 residues.

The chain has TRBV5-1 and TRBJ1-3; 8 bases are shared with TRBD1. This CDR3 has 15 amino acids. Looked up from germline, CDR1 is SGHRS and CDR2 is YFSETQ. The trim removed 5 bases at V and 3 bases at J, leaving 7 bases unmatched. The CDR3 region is CASRLGQGNGNTIYF. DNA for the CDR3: TGCGCCAGCAGACTAGGACAGGGCAATGGAAACACCATATATTTT. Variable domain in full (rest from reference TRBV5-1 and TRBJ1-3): KAGVTQTPRYLIKTRGQQVTLSCSPISGHRSVSWYQQTPGQGLQFLFEYFSETQRNKGNFPGRFSGRQFSNSRSEMNVSTLELGDSALYLCASRLGQGNGNTIYFGEGSWLTVV.